These T cell receptor beta chains were read from a single sample in a study of Tregs in tolerant kidney transplant recipients. TCRdb's copy holds only in-frame clones and misses some; the assay was immunoSEQ multiplex PCR. The table lists under 300,000 clones, 84% of them singletons. Source material: CD4+ T cells from blood. The source is a human donor in good health. Both conserved end residues are part of each CDR3. The D gene is left open where the match is weak. Size is stated for part of the rows, as once, few or many counts, or as a class when the clone is expanded.

J gene: TRBJ1-1
CDR3 length: 15
D gene: NA
V gene: TRBV7-9
clone size: NA
CDR3 protein: CASSSWADRNTEAFF
CDR3 DNA: TGTGCCAGCAGCTCTTGGGCGGACAGGAACACTGAAGCTTTCTTT

J gene: TRBJ1-2
CDR3 length: 14
D gene: NA
V gene: TRBV2
clone size: once
CDR3 protein: CASSDQQAPYGYTF
CDR3 DNA: TGTGCCAGCAGTGATCAACAGGCGCCCTATGGCTACACCTTC

J gene: TRBJ2-3
CDR3 length: 16
D gene: NA
V gene: TRBV21-1
clone size: NA
CDR3 protein: CASTVKQGGFTDTQYF
CDR3 DNA: TGTGCCAGCACCGTAAAGCAGGGGGGGTTCACAGATACGCAGTATTTT

J gene: TRBJ2-7
CDR3 length: 18
D gene: TRBD2
V gene: TRBV10-3
clone size: NA
CDR3 protein: CAISEWGAGELVAGEQYF
CDR3 DNA: TGTGCCATCAGTGAGTGGGGCGCGGGGGAGCTTGTTGCCGGTGAGCAGTACTTC

J gene: TRBJ2-7
CDR3 length: 18
D gene: TRBD1
V gene: TRBV5-1
clone size: NA
CDR3 protein: CASSLGTGGFRSSYEQYF
CDR3 DNA: TGCGCCAGCAGCCTCGGGACAGGGGGTTTCCGGAGCTCCTACGAGCAGTACTTC

J gene: TRBJ1-5
CDR3 length: 15
D gene: NA
V gene: TRBV19
clone size: NA
CDR3 protein: CASKRPGHPNQPQHF
CDR3 DNA: TGTGCCAGTAAGAGACCGGGACACCCCAATCAGCCCCAGCATTTT

J gene: TRBJ2-3
CDR3 length: 15
D gene: NA
V gene: TRBV18
clone size: NA
CDR3 protein: CASSPSTGHTDTQYF
CDR3 DNA: TGTGCCAGCTCACCTTCTACAGGCCATACAGATACGCAGTATTTT

J gene: TRBJ1-1
CDR3 length: 14
D gene: NA
V gene: TRBV5-4
clone size: once
CDR3 protein: CASSRSRGDTEAFF
CDR3 DNA: TGTGCCAGCAGTCGATCTAGGGGGGACACTGAAGCTTTCTTT

J gene: TRBJ2-3
CDR3 length: 13
D gene: NA
V gene: TRBV7-2
clone size: NA
CDR3 protein: CASSFDYTDTQYF
CDR3 DNA: TGTGCCAGCAGCTTCGACTACACAGATACGCAGTATTTT

J gene: TRBJ2-2
CDR3 length: 13
D gene: NA
V gene: TRBV5-1
clone size: NA
CDR3 protein: CASNFQGGGELFF
CDR3 DNA: TGCGCCAGCAACTTCCAGGGTGGCGGGGAGCTGTTTTTT

J gene: TRBJ2-2
CDR3 length: 17
D gene: TRBD2
V gene: TRBV5-1
clone size: NA
CDR3 protein: CASSFLAGGPNTGELFF
CDR3 DNA: TGCGCCAGCAGCTTTTTAGCGGGGGGCCCGAACACCGGGGAGCTGTTTTTT

J gene: TRBJ1-4
CDR3 length: 12
D gene: NA
V gene: TRBV6-6
clone size: NA
CDR3 protein: CASSYSGEKLFF
CDR3 DNA: TGTGCCAGCAGTTACTCGGGCGAAAAACTGTTTTTT

J gene: TRBJ2-1
CDR3 length: 18
D gene: NA
V gene: TRBV9
clone size: few
CDR3 protein: CASSVAAGEWGVYNEQFF
CDR3 DNA: TGTGCCAGCAGCGTAGCAGCGGGCGAGTGGGGGGTCTACAATGAGCAGTTCTTC

J gene: TRBJ1-1
CDR3 length: 15
D gene: NA
V gene: TRBV30
clone size: NA
CDR3 protein: CAWSVQNLGNTEAFF
CDR3 DNA: TGTGCCTGGAGTGTACAAAATCTAGGGAACACTGAAGCTTTCTTT

J gene: TRBJ2-1
CDR3 length: 15
D gene: TRBD2
V gene: TRBV7-3
clone size: NA
CDR3 protein: CASSRGLAGDNEQFF
CDR3 DNA: TGTGCCAGCAGCCGGGGACTAGCGGGCGACAATGAGCAGTTCTTC

J gene: TRBJ1-2
CDR3 length: 16
D gene: TRBD1
V gene: TRBV6-5
clone size: NA
CDR3 protein: CASSYSSGQGHYGYTF
CDR3 DNA: TGTGCCAGCAGTTACTCCTCCGGACAGGGCCACTATGGCTACACCTTC

J gene: TRBJ2-7
CDR3 length: 15
D gene: NA
V gene: TRBV9
clone size: NA
CDR3 protein: CASSVSQGGWDEQYF
CDR3 DNA: TGTGCCAGCAGCGTCTCCCAGGGTGGCTGGGACGAGCAGTACTTC

J gene: TRBJ2-4
CDR3 length: 14
D gene: NA
V gene: TRBV19
clone size: NA
CDR3 protein: CATSEGSSWKVQYF
CDR3 DNA: TGTGCCACCTCCGAAGGCTCCTCATGGAAGGTTCAGTACTTC

J gene: TRBJ2-5
CDR3 length: 15
D gene: NA
V gene: TRBV5-6
clone size: NA
CDR3 protein: CASSFRRIEQETQYF
CDR3 DNA: TGTGCCAGCAGCTTCCGGAGGATTGAACAAGAGACCCAGTACTTC

J gene: TRBJ1-2
CDR3 length: 15
D gene: TRBD1
V gene: TRBV14
clone size: NA
CDR3 protein: CASSQDGGTGNGYTF
CDR3 DNA: TGTGCCAGCAGCCAAGATGGGGGGACAGGGAATGGCTACACCTTC

J gene: TRBJ2-4
CDR3 length: 16
D gene: NA
V gene: TRBV11-3
clone size: once
CDR3 protein: CASSLGQGTSKNIQYF
CDR3 DNA: TGTGCCAGCAGCTTAGGGCAGGGGACGTCCAAAAACATTCAGTACTTC

J gene: TRBJ2-3
CDR3 length: 13
D gene: NA
V gene: TRBV5-4
clone size: NA
CDR3 protein: CASSRTGGDTQYF
CDR3 DNA: TGTGCCAGCAGCCGCACCGGAGGGGATACGCAGTATTTT

J gene: TRBJ1-1
CDR3 length: 11
D gene: NA
V gene: TRBV20-1
clone size: NA
CDR3 protein: CSARQNTEAFF
CDR3 DNA: TGCAGTGCTAGACAGAACACTGAAGCTTTCTTT

J gene: TRBJ1-5
CDR3 length: 14
D gene: NA
V gene: TRBV9
clone size: NA
CDR3 protein: CASGRQSDNQPQHF
CDR3 DNA: TGTGCCAGCGGCAGACAGAGCGATAATCAGCCCCAGCATTTT

J gene: TRBJ1-6
CDR3 length: 15
D gene: NA
V gene: TRBV9
clone size: NA
CDR3 protein: CASSVEDYYNSPLHF
CDR3 DNA: TGTGCCAGCAGCGTAGAAGATTACTATAATTCACCCCTCCACTTT

J gene: TRBJ1-1
CDR3 length: 13
D gene: NA
V gene: TRBV10-3
clone size: few
CDR3 protein: CAISDLGRAEAFF
CDR3 DNA: TGTGCCATCAGTGATTTGGGGCGCGCTGAAGCTTTCTTT

J gene: TRBJ1-2
CDR3 length: 14
D gene: TRBD1
V gene: TRBV6-1
clone size: NA
CDR3 protein: CASSYDRGSRGYTF
CDR3 DNA: TGTGCCAGCAGTTATGACAGGGGGTCGCGAGGCTACACCTTC

J gene: TRBJ2-5
CDR3 length: 16
D gene: TRBD2
V gene: TRBV7-6
clone size: NA
CDR3 protein: CASSLDGASGQETQYF
CDR3 DNA: TGTGCCAGCAGCTTAGATGGTGCTAGCGGACAAGAGACCCAGTACTTC

J gene: TRBJ2-7
CDR3 length: 13
D gene: NA
V gene: TRBV6-6
clone size: few
CDR3 protein: CASSTGISYEQYF
CDR3 DNA: TGTGCCAGCAGCACCGGGATCTCCTACGAGCAGTACTTC

J gene: TRBJ2-7
CDR3 length: 14
D gene: TRBD1
V gene: TRBV7-3
clone size: NA
CDR3 protein: CASSPGTGVPEQYF
CDR3 DNA: TGTGCCAGCAGCCCCGGGACAGGGGTGCCCGAGCAGTACTTC

J gene: TRBJ2-7
CDR3 length: 15
D gene: TRBD1
V gene: TRBV6-1
clone size: once
CDR3 protein: CASRGDRGLPNEQYF
CDR3 DNA: TGTGCCAGCAGGGGGGACAGGGGGCTTCCGAACGAGCAGTACTTC

J gene: TRBJ2-7
CDR3 length: 16
D gene: TRBD2
V gene: TRBV11-2
clone size: NA
CDR3 protein: CASSRQERGPRYEQYF
CDR3 DNA: TGTGCCAGCAGCCGGCAAGAGCGGGGGCCCCGCTACGAGCAGTACTTC

J gene: TRBJ2-7
CDR3 length: 14
D gene: NA
V gene: TRBV5-1
clone size: NA
CDR3 protein: CASSGGLEPYEQYF
CDR3 DNA: TGCGCCAGCAGCGGGGGACTGGAGCCCTACGAGCAGTACTTC

J gene: TRBJ2-7
CDR3 length: 12
D gene: NA
V gene: TRBV4-2
clone size: NA
CDR3 protein: CASSQLATEQYF
CDR3 DNA: TGTGCCAGCAGTCAACTAGCAACCGAGCAGTACTTC

J gene: TRBJ2-6
CDR3 length: 15
D gene: TRBD1
V gene: TRBV10-3
clone size: NA
CDR3 protein: CAISITGEAANVLTF
CDR3 DNA: TGTGCCATCAGTATTACAGGGGAAGCGGCCAACGTCCTGACTTTC

J gene: TRBJ2-7
CDR3 length: 14
D gene: NA
V gene: TRBV11-2
clone size: few
CDR3 protein: CASSLAARSYEQYF
CDR3 DNA: TGTGCCAGCAGCTTAGCTGCCAGATCCTACGAGCAGTACTTC

J gene: TRBJ1-3
CDR3 length: 14
D gene: NA
V gene: TRBV6-5
clone size: NA
CDR3 protein: CASSERGSGNTIYF
CDR3 DNA: TGTGCCAGCAGTGAACGGGGCTCTGGAAACACCATATATTTT

J gene: TRBJ2-1
CDR3 length: 17
D gene: NA
V gene: TRBV19
clone size: NA
CDR3 protein: CASSIEPLSGIPNEQFF
CDR3 DNA: TGTGCCAGTAGTATAGAACCTCTTTCAGGAATCCCCAATGAGCAGTTCTTC

J gene: TRBJ1-1
CDR3 length: 14
D gene: TRBD1
V gene: TRBV2
clone size: NA
CDR3 protein: CASRLQGTNTEAFF
CDR3 DNA: TGTGCCAGCAGACTACAGGGGACGAACACTGAAGCTTTCTTT

J gene: TRBJ2-3
CDR3 length: 15
D gene: NA
V gene: TRBV30
clone size: few
CDR3 protein: CAWSTTRGGTDTQYF
CDR3 DNA: TGTGCCTGGAGTACCACGAGGGGTGGCACAGATACGCAGTATTTT